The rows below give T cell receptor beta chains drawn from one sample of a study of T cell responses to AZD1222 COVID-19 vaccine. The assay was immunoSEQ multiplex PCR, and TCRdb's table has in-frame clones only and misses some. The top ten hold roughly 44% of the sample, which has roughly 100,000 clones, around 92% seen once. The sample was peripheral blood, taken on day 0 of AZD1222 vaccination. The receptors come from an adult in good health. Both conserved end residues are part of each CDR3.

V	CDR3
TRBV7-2	CASRPGQRGLNIQYF
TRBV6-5	CASSYEGGPHEQYF
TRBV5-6	CASSSGSNEQFF
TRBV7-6	CASSPNPTGTGVAYEQYF
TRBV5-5	CASSKTGGNSPLHF
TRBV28	CASTGTGYREQFF
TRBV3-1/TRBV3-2	CASSQGLAGGHEQYF
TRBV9	CASSVEGGASTDTQYF
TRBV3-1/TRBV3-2	CASRDNSGNTIYF
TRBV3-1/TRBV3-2	CASSHFKRPANTGELFF
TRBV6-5	CASSTPSGSTDTQYF
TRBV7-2	CASSFGTGGTGELFF
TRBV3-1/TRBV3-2	CASRKGKNTEAFF
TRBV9	CASSPGQPNEKLFF
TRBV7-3	CASSPLGGAYNEQFF
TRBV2	CASTPGSYEQYF
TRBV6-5	CASIRLLGSYEQYF
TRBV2	CASSAEGTVNQPQHF
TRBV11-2	CASSPTGVQPQHF
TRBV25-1	CASTGYTF
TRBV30	CAWSRLTGQANYGYTF
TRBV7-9	CASSDTGGSYEQYF
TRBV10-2	CASLRLQGAREQFF
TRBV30	CAWRREMGEQFF
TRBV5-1	CASMTGTSGTGDEQFF
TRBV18	CASSAGQNTEAFF
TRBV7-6	CASSFSRDRGNTEAFF
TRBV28	CASTSSGQPYNEQFF
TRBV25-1	CASSELKAYGYTF
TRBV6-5	CASTEEGFGQPQHF
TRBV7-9	CASSLDSGGVYEQYF
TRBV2	CASSLQAFGNQPQHF
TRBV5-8	CASSLVRGAAYEQYF
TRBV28	CASTFERFLSGNTIYF
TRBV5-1	CASSFLTGVDTEAFF
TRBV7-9	CASSSTNTEAFF
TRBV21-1	CASSKVRTSGIPDTQYF
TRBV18	CASSANRGPGTEAFF
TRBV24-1	CATSDSTSFDSSYNEQFF
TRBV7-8	CASSLRDRIYEQYF
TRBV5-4	CASSLRAGNTIYF
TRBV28	CASSLWVDTGELFF
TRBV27	CASSFRRGRALHEQYF
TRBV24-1	CATSDGGAGYGYTF
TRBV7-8	CASSLLSGSYEQYF